The clone carrying this T cell receptor beta chain was recorded once. Its matching antigen is unknown. This sample is drawn from a study of T cell responses to AZD1222 COVID-19 vaccine. Study-wide points: Spike-specific TCR breadth and depth were elevated following two AZD1222 doses. It was only a handful of AZD1222 recipients who were seropositive at baseline. White British donors predominated, females outnumbered males, and clonal diversity was possibly underestimated. Repertoire samples came only from after the peak T cell response.

The assay was immunoSEQ multiplex PCR, and TCRdb's table has in-frame clones only and misses some. This table has around 150,000 clones, approximately 92% appearing once. This CDR3 comprises 15 residues. The J segment lost 8 bases and the V segment lost 4 bases, leaving 9 bases of the junction unmatched. Germline V gives CDR1 SGHRS, CDR2 YFSETQ. The rearrangement uses TRBV5-1 and TRBJ1-6, with TRBD1 identical over 7 bases. The material sequenced was peripheral blood, taken 28 days after the second AZD1222 dose. The TCR originated in an adult who received the AZD1222 COVID-19 vaccine. The CDR3 DNA is TGCGCCAGCAGCCTCTCCGGGACAGCCGATTCACCCCTCCACTTT. This gives the protein CASSLSGTADSPLHF.